This is a list of T cell receptor beta chains from one sample in a study of blood T cell repertoires in COVID-19. TCRdb keeps only in-frame clones here, not all; method: immunoSEQ multiplex PCR. The data hold about 90,000 clones, with just under 85% observed a single time. Source material: peripheral blood. The receptors were sampled from a man aged 45-60 years with acute or convalescent COVID-19. Both conserved end residues are part of each CDR3. Each record gives: D gene, J gene, clone size, V gene, CDR3 protein, CDR3 DNA. D genes are given only for firm matches. Expanded clones get a size class; other rows say once, few or many, or leave the size out.

TRBD1,TRBJ1-1,.,TRBV29-1,CSNDRGLGTEAFF,TGCAGCAACGACAGGGGGCTTGGCACTGAAGCTTTCTTT
.,TRBJ1-2,.,TRBV29-1,CSVRTVLGGYTF,TGCAGCGTTCGGACAGTCTTAGGTGGCTACACCTTC
.,TRBJ1-2,.,TRBV6-5,CAMQLSAGFGYTF,TGTGCCATGCAGCTCAGTGCAGGGTTCGGCTACACCTTC
.,TRBJ2-5,.,TRBV5-6,CASSWLSGLETQYF,TGTGCCAGCAGCTGGCTTTCAGGGTTGGAGACCCAGTACTTC
.,TRBJ1-1,once,TRBV23-1,CASSLARSGGGPNSEAFF,TGCGCCAGCAGTCTCGCGAGGTCGGGCGGGGGACCCAACTCTGAAGCTTTCTTT
TRBD1,TRBJ1-1,.,TRBV19,CASSPDRDTEAFF,TGTGCCAGTAGTCCCGACAGGGACACTGAAGCTTTCTTT
TRBD1,TRBJ1-3,.,TRBV29-1,CSVEGRDSESSGNTIYF,TGCAGCGTTGAAGGCAGGGACAGTGAATCCTCTGGAAACACCATATATTTT
TRBD1,TRBJ2-3,.,TRBV5-6,CASSLGQGVSDTQYF,TGTGCCAGCAGCTTGGGACAGGGGGTTTCAGATACGCAGTATTTT
TRBD2,TRBJ2-1,.,TRBV5-8,CASSYSGGAHEQFF,TGTGCCAGCAGCTATAGCGGGGGGGCCCATGAGCAGTTCTTC
TRBD1,TRBJ2-1,.,TRBV2,CASSESGQGMNEQFF,TGTGCCAGCAGTGAATCGGGACAGGGAATGAATGAGCAGTTCTTC
.,TRBJ2-3,.,TRBV10-1,CASSREDTQYF,TGCGCCAGCAGCAGGGAAGATACGCAGTATTTT
TRBD2,TRBJ2-1,.,TRBV6-6,CASSYPPGGGAPEQFF,TGTGCCAGCAGTTACCCTCCGGGCGGGGGGGCCCCCGAGCAGTTCTTC
TRBD1,TRBJ1-5,.,TRBV2,CASSVDRGNSNQPQHF,TGTGCCAGCAGTGTGGACAGGGGCAATAGCAATCAGCCCCAGCATTTT
.,TRBJ2-2,few,TRBV6-5,CASSYQYGGITGELFF,TGTGCCAGCAGTTATCAATATGGGGGGATCACCGGGGAGCTGTTTTTT
TRBD1,TRBJ2-7,.,TRBV6-2/TRBV6-3,CASSGTVYEQYF,TGTGCCAGCAGTGGGACAGTGTACGAGCAGTACTTC
.,TRBJ2-7,.,TRBV10-1,CASSVQGGYEQYF,TGCGCCAGCAGTGTACAGGGTGGCTACGAGCAGTACTTC
TRBD1,TRBJ2-1,.,TRBV7-8,CASSLSQGAHEQFF,TGTGCCAGCAGCTTGAGTCAGGGGGCCCATGAGCAGTTCTTC
TRBD1,TRBJ1-1,few,TRBV6-6,CASSGPGTGNTEAFF,TGTGCCAGCAGTGGACCCGGGACAGGGAACACTGAAGCTTTCTTT
TRBD2,TRBJ2-5,.,TRBV27,CASSLAGVGETQYF,TGTGCCAGCAGTTTAGCGGGAGTGGGGGAGACCCAGTACTTC
.,TRBJ2-7,.,TRBV3-1/TRBV3-2,CASSPPTGTYEQYF,TGTGCCAGCAGTCCCCCGACAGGAACCTACGAGCAGTACTTC
TRBD2,TRBJ2-2,.,TRBV7-2,CASSLNPFNSGRAGLFF,TGTGCCAGCAGCTTAAACCCCTTCAATAGCGGGAGGGCCGGGTTGTTTTTT
.,TRBJ2-5,.,TRBV5-1,CASSLGPTRETQYF,TGCGCCAGCAGCTTGGGACCCACGAGGGAGACCCAGTACTTC
TRBD1,TRBJ1-1,.,TRBV6-6,CASSYDRESGEAFF,TGTGCCAGCAGTTACGACAGGGAATCTGGTGAAGCTTTCTTT
TRBD2,TRBJ2-7,.,TRBV28,CASSPVVAGIYEQYF,TGTGCCAGCAGTCCCGTGGTAGCGGGGATCTACGAGCAGTACTTC
.,TRBJ2-7,.,TRBV12-3/TRBV12-4,CASSLSIAYEQYF,TGTGCCAGCAGTTTATCCATTGCCTACGAGCAGTACTTC
TRBD1,TRBJ2-3,.,TRBV5-6,CASSLERGQGWWDTQYF,TGTGCCAGCAGCTTGGAGCGGGGACAGGGGTGGTGGGATACGCAGTATTTT
TRBD1,TRBJ1-1,.,TRBV7-8,CASSLTGGVGGTEAFF,TGTGCCAGCAGCCTGACAGGGGGAGTCGGCGGCACTGAAGCTTTCTTT
TRBD1,TRBJ1-4,.,TRBV7-2,CASRSGQGWGEKLFF,TGTGCCAGCAGATCTGGACAGGGGTGGGGTGAAAAACTGTTTTTT
TRBD2,TRBJ2-7,.,TRBV5-4,CASSISSGGAGYEQYF,TGTGCCAGCAGCATATCTAGCGGGGGGGCAGGGTACGAGCAGTACTTC
.,TRBJ2-2,.,TRBV7-6,CASSSTGQSTGELFF,TGTGCCAGCAGCTCGACGGGACAAAGCACCGGGGAGCTGTTTTTT
TRBD1,TRBJ1-5,once,TRBV7-8,CASSSTGAPGQPQHF,TGTGCCAGCAGCTCTACAGGGGCTCCGGGTCAGCCCCAGCATTTT
TRBD1,TRBJ2-2,.,TRBV7-9,CASSSDPGQALSTGELFF,TGTGCCAGCAGCTCAGATCCGGGACAGGCCTTATCCACCGGGGAGCTGTTTTTT